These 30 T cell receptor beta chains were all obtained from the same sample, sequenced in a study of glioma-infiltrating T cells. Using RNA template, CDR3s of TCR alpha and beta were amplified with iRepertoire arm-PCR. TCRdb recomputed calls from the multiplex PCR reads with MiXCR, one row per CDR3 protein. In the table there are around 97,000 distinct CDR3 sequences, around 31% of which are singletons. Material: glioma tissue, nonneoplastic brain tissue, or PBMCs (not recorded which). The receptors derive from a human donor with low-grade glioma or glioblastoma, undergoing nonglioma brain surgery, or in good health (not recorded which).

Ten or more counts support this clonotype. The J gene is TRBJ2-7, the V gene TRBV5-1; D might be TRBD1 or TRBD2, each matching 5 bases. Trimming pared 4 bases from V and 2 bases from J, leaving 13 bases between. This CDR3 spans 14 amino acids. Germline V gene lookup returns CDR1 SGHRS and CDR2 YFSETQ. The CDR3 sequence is CASSDSGATYEQYF. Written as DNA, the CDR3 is TGCGCCAGCAGCGACTCCGGGGCTACCTACGAGCAGTACTTC.

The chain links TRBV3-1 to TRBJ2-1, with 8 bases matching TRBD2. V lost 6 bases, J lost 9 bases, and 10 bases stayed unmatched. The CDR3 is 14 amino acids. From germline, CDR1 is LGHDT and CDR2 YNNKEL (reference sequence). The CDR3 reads CASRSTGGPGEQFF. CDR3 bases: TGTGCCAGCAGGTCCACGGGGGGGCCGGGTGAGCAGTTCTTC.

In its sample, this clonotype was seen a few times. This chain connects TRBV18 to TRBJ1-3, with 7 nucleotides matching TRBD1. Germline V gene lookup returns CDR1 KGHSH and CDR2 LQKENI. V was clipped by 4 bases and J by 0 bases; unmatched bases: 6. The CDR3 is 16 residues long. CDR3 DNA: TGTGCCAGCTCACGAGCCGACAGGGTCTCTGGAAACACCATATATTTT. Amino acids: CASSRADRVSGNTIYF.

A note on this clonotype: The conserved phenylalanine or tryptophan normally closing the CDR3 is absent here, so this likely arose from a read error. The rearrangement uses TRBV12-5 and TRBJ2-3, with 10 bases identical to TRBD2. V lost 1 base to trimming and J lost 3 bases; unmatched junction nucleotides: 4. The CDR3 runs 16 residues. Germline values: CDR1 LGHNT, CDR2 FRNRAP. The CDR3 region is CASGLGTSGATDTQYL. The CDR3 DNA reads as TGTGCTAGTGGTTTGGGAACTAGCGGGGCTACAGATACGCAGTATCTT.

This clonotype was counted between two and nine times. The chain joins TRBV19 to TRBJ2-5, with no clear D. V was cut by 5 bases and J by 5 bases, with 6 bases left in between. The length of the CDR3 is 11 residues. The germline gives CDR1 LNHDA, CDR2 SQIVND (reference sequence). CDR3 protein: CASSVEETQYF. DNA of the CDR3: TGTGCCAGTAGTGTGGAGGAGACCCAGTACTTC. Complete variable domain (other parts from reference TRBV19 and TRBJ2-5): DGGITQSPKYLFRKEGQNVTLSCEQNLNHDAMYWYRQDPGQGLRLIYYSQIVNDFQKGDIAEGYSVSREKKESFPLTVTSAQKNPTAFYLCASSVEETQYFGPGTRLLVL.

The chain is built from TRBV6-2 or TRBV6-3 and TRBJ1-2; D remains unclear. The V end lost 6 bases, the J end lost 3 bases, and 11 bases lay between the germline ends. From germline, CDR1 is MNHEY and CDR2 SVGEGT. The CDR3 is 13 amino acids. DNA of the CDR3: TGTGCCAGCAGCTACCAGTACGACTATGGCTACACCTTC. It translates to CASSYQYDYGYTF.

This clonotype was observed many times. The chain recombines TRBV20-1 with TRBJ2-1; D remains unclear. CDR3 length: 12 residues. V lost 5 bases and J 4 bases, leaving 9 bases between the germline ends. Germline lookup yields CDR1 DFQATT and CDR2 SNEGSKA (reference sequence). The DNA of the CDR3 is TGCAGTGCTTTGGGCGGTTACAATGAGCAGTTCTTC. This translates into CSALGGYNEQFF.

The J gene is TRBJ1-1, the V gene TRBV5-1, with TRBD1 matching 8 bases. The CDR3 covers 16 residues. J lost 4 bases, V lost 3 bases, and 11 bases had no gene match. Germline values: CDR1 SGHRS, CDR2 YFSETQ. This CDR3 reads CASSSPRTGTGTEAFF. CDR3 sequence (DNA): TGCGCCAGCAGCTCCCCAAGGACAGGGACCGGCACTGAAGCTTTCTTT. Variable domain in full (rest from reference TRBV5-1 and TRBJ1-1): KAGVTQTPRYLIKTRGQQVTLSCSPISGHRSVSWYQQTPGQGLQFLFEYFSETQRNKGNFPGRFSGRQFSNSRSEMNVSTLELGDSALYLCASSSPRTGTGTEAFFGQGTRLTVV.

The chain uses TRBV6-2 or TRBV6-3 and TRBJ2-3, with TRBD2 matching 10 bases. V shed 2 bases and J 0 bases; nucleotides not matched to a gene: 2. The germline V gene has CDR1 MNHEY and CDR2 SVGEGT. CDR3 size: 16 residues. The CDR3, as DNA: TGTGCCAGCAGTTACGGACTAGCGGATAGCACAGATACGCAGTATTTT. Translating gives CASSYGLADSTDTQYF.

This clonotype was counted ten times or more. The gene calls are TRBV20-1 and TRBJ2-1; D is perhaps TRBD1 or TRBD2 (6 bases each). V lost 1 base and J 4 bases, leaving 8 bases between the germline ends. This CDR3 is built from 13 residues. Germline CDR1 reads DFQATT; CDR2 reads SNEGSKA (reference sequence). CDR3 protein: CSARVGGYNEQFF. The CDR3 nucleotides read TGCAGTGCTAGAGTAGGGGGGTACAATGAGCAGTTCTTC.

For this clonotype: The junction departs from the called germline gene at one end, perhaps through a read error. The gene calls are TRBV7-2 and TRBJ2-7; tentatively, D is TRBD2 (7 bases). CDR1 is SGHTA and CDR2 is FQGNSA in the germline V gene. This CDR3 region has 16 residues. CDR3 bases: TGTGCCAGCAGCTTAGATCAGGCAGGGGAGGGCTACGAGCGGTACTTC. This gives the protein CASSLDQAGEGYERYF.

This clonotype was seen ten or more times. The CDR3 spells CSGNEMGEQYF. CDR3 in DNA: TGCAGTGGGAACGAGATGGGCGAGCAGTACTTC. This chain connects TRBV20-1 to TRBJ2-7; D is uncertain. V was shortened by 7 bases and J by 6 bases, with 13 bases between the two germline ends. In germline, CDR1 is DFQATT, CDR2 SNEGSKA (reference sequence). There are 11 residues in the CDR3.

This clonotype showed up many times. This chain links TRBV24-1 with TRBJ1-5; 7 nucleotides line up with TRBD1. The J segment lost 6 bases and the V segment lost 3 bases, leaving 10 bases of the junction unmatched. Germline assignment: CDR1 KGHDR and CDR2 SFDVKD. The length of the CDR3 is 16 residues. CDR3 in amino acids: CATSDRQGGIGQPQHF. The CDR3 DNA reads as TGTGCCACCAGTGATCGACAGGGTGGAATTGGTCAGCCCCAGCATTTT.

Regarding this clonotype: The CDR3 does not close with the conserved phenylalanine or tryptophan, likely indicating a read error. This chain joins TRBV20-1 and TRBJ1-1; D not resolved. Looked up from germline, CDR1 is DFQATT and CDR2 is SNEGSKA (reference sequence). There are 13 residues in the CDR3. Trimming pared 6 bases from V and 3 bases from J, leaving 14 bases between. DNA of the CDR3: TGCAGTGCCGAGCATGGGGTGGACACTGAAGCTTTCCTT. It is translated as CSAEHGVDTEAFL.

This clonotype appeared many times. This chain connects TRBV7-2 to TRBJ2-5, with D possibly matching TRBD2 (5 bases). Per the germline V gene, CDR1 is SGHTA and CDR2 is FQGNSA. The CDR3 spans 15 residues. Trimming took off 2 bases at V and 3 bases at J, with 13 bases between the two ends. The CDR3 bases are TGTGCCAGCAGCTTACAATGGGGAGCGGAAGAGACCCAGTACTTC. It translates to CASSLQWGAEETQYF.

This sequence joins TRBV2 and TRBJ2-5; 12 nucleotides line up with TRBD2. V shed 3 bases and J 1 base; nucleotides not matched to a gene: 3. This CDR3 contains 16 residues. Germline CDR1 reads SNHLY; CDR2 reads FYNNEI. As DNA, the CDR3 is TGTGCCAGCAGTGACACTAGCGGGGGGCTCCAAGAGACCCAGTACTTC. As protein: CASSDTSGGLQETQYF.

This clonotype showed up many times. Here the CDR3 reads CASSFAGGYNEQFF. CDR3 nucleotide sequence: TGTGCCAGCAGTTTCGCGGGGGGGTACAATGAGCAGTTCTTC. The J gene is TRBJ2-1, the V gene TRBV6-2 or TRBV6-3; the match to TRBD2 covers 9 bases. The V and J ends lost 4 bases and 4 bases, in that order; junction bases with no gene match: 2. From germline, CDR1 is MNHEY and CDR2 SVGEGT. The CDR3 length is 14 residues.

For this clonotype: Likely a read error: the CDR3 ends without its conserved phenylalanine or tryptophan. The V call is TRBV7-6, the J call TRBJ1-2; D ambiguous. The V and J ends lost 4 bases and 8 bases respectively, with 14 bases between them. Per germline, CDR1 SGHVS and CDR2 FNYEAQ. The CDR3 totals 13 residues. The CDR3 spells CASSSTKIWGYTL. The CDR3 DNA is TGTGCCAGCAGCTCGACAAAGATATGGGGCTACACCTTG.

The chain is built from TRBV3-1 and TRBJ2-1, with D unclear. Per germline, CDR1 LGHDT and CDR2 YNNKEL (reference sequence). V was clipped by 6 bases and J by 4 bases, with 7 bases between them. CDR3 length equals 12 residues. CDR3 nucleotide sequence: TGTGCCAGCAGACAGACATACAATGAGCAGTTCTTC. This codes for CASRQTYNEQFF.

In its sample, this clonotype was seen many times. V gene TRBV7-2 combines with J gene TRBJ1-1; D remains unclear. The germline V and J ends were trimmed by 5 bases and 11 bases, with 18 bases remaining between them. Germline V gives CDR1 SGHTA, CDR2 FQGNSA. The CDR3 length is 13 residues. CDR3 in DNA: TGTGCCAGCAGCCCCGGGAGGCGGGAAGGGGCTTTCTTT. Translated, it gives CASSPGRREGAFF.

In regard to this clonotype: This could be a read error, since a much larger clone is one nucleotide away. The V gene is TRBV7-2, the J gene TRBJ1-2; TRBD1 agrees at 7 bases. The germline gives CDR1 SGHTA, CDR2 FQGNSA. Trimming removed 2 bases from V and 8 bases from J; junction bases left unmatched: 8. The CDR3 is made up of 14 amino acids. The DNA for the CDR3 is TGTGCCAGCAGCTTATTTGTGACAGGGTACGGCTACACCTTC. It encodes CASSLFVTGYGYTF.

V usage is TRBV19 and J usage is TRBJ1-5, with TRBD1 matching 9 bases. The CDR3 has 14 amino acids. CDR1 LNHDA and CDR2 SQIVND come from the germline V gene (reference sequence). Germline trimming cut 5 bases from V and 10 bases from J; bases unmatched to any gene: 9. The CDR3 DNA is TGTGCCAGTAGTCACGGACAGGGGAAAGGACCCCAGCATTTT. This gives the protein CASSHGQGKGPQHF.

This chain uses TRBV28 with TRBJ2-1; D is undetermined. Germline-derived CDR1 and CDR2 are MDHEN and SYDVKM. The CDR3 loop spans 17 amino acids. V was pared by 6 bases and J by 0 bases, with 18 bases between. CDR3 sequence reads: CASSLRTAASSYNEQFF. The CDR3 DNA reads TGTGCCAGCAGCCTGCGCACCGCTGCGAGCTCCTACAATGAGCAGTTCTTC.

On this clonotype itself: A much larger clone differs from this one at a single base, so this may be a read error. The CDR3 is CASGSPGGPYQDTQYF. In nucleotides, the CDR3 is TGTGCCAGCGGGTCACCCGGGGGACCATACCAAGATACCCAGTACTTC. V usage is TRBV6-1 and J usage is TRBJ2-5, with D maybe TRBD2 (6 bases). This CDR3 comprises 16 residues. CDR1 MNHNS and CDR2 SASEGT come from the germline V gene.

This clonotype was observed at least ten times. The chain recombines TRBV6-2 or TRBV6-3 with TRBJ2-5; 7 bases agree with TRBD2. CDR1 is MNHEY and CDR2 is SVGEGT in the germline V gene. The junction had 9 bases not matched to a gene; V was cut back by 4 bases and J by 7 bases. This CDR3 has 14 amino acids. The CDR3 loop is CASSSPSGWGTQYF. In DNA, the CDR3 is TGTGCCAGCAGTTCTCCTAGCGGATGGGGGACCCAGTACTTC.

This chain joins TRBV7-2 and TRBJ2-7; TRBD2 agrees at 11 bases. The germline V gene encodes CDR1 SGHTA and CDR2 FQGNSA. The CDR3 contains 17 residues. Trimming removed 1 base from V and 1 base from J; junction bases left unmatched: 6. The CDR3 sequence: CASSLVRLAGGSYEQYF. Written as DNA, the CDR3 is TGTGCCAGCAGCTTAGTTCGCCTAGCGGGGGGTTCCTACGAGCAGTACTTC. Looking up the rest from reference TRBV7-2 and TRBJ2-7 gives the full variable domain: GAGVSQSPSNKVTEKGKDVELRCDPISGHTALYWYRQSLGQGLEFLIYFQGNSAPDKSGLPSDRFSAERTGGSVSTLTIQRTQQEDSAVYLCASSLVRLAGGSYEQYFGPGTRLTVT.

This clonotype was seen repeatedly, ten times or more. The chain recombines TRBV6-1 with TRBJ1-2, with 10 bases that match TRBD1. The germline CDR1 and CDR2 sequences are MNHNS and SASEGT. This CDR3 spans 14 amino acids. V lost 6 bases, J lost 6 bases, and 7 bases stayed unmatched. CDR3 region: CASRAPGQGHGYTF. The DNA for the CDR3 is TGTGCCAGCAGAGCACCGGGACAGGGGCATGGCTACACCTTC.

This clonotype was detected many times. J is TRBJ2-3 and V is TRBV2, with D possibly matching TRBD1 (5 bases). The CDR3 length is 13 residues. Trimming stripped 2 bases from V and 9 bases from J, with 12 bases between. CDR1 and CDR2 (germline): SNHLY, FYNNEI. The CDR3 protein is CASSEQGEWTQYF. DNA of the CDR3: TGTGCCAGCAGTGAACAGGGCGAGTGGACGCAGTATTTT.

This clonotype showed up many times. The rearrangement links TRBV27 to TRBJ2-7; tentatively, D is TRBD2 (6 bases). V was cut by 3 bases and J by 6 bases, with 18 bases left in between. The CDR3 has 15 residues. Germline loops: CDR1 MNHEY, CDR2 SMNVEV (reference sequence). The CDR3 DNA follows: TGTGCCAGCAGTTTCGGTAGCCTTGGGGACTCCGAGCAGTACTTC. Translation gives CASSFGSLGDSEQYF.

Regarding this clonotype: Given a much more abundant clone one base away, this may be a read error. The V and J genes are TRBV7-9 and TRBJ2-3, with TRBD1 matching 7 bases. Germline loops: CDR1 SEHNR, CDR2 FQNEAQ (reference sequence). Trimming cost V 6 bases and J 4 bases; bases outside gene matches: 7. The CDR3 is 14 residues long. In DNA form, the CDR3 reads TGTGCCAGCAGTCCGGGACAGTCTTCAGATACGCAGTATTTT. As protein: CASSPGQSSDTQYF.